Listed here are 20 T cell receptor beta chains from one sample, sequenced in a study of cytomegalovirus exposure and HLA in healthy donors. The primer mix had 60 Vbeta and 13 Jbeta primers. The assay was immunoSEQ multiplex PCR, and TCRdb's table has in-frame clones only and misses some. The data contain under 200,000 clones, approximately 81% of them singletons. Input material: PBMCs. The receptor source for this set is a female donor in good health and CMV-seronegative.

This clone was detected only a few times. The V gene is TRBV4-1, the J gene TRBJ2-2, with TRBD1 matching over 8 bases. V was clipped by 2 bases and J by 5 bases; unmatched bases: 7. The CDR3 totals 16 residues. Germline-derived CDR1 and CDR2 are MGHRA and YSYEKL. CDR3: CASSQSDRVGTGELFF. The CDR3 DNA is TGCGCCAGCAGCCAATCGGACAGGGTCGGAACCGGGGAGCTGTTTTTT.

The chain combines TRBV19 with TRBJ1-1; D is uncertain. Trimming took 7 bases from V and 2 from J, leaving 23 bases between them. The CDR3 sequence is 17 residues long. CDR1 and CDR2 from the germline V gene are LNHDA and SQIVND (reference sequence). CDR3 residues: CASTNAPLRGGNTEAFF. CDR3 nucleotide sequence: TGTGCCAGTACCAATGCCCCCCTCCGGGGTGGAAACACTGAAGCTTTCTTT.

The CDR3 DNA reads as TGTGCCAGCAGCATAGGAGGCAGCGAAGCTTTCTTT. Residues: CASSIGGSEAFF. This chain joins TRBV5-5 and TRBJ1-1; D remains ambiguous. CDR3 size: 12 residues. Germline V CDR1 and CDR2: SGHKS, YYEKEE (reference sequence). V was trimmed by 4 bases and J by 8 bases, leaving 12 bases between them. Full variable domain (rest looked up from reference TRBV5-5 and TRBJ1-1): DAGVTQSPTHLIKTRGQQVTLRCSPISGHKSVSWYQQVLGQGPQFIFQYYEKEERGRGNFPDRFSARQFPNYSSELNVNALLLGDSALYLCASSIGGSEAFFGQGTRLTVV.

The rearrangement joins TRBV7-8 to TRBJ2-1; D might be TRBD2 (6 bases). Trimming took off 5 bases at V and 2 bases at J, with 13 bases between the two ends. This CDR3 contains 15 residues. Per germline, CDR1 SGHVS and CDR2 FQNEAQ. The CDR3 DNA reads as TGTGCCAGCAGCAAGACTAGAATCCCCTACAATGAGCAGTTCTTC. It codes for CASSKTRIPYNEQFF.

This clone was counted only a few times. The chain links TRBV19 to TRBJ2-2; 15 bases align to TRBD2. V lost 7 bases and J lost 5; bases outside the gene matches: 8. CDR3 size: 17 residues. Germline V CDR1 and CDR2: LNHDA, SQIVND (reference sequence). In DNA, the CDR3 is TGTGCCAGTATTAGGACTAGCGGGAGGGTATGGACCGGGGAGCTGTTTTTT. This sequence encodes CASIRTSGRVWTGELFF.

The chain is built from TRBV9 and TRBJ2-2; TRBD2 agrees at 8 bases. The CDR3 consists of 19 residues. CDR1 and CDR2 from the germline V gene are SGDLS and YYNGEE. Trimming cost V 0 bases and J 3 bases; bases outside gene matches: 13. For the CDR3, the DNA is TGTGCCAGCAGCGTAGAAGGGCTTAACGGGAGGGCCGACACCGGGGAGCTGTTTTTT. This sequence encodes CASSVEGLNGRADTGELFF.

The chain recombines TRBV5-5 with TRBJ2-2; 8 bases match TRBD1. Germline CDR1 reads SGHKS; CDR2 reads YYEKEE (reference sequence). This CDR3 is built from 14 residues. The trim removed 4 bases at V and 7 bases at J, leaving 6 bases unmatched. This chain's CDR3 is CASSTRTGYGELFF. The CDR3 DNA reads TGTGCCAGCAGCACCCGGACAGGGTACGGGGAGCTGTTTTTT.

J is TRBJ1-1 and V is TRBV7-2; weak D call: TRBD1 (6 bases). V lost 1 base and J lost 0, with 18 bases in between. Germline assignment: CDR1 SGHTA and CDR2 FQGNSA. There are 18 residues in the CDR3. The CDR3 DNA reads TGTGCCAGCAGCTTAGATTACTTAGGACAGCCACTGAACACTGAAGCTTTCTTT. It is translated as CASSLDYLGQPLNTEAFF. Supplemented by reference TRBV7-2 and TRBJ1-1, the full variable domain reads GAGVSQSPSNKVTEKGKDVELRCDPISGHTALYWYRQSLGQGLEFLIYFQGNSAPDKSGLPSDRFSAERTGGSVSTLTIQRTQQEDSAVYLCASSLDYLGQPLNTEAFFGQGTRLTVV.

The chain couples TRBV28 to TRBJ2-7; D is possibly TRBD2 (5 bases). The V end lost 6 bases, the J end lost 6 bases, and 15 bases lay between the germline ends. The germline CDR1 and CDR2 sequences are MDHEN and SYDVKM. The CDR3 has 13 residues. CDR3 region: CASSTSGRSEQYF. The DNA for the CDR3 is TGTGCCAGCAGCACCTCGGGGAGAAGCGAGCAGTACTTC.

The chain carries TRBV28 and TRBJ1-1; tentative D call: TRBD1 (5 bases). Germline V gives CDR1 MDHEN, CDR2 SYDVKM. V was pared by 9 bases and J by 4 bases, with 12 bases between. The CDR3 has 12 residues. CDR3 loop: CASGTGSTEAFF. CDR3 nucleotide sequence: TGTGCCAGTGGGACCGGGAGCACTGAAGCTTTCTTT.

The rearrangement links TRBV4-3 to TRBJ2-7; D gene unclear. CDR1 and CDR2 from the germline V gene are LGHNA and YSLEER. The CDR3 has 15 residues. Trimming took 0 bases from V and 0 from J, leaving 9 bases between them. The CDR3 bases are TGCGCCAGCAGCCAAGATCGTGGCGGCTCCTACGAGCAGTACTTC. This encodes CASSQDRGGSYEQYF.

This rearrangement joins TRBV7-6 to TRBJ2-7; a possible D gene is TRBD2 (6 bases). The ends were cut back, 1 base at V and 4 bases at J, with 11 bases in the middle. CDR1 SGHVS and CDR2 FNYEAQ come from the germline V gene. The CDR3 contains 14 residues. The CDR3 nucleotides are TGTGCCAGCAGCTTAGGCGGGGTGGGTTACGAGCAGTACTTC. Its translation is CASSLGGVGYEQYF. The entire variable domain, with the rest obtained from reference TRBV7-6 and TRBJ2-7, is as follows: GAGVSQSPRYKVTKRGQDVALRCDPISGHVSLYWYRQALGQGPEFLTYFNYEAQQDKSGLPNDRFSAERPEGSISTLTIQRTEQRDSAMYRCASSLGGVGYEQYFGPGTRLTVT.

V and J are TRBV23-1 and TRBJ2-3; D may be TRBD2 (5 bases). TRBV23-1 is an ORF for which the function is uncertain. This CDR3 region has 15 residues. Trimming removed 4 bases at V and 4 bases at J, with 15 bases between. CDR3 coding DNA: TGCGCCAGCAGTCGAGGGAAACGGTGGGCAGATACGCAGTATTTT. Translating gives CASSRGKRWADTQYF.

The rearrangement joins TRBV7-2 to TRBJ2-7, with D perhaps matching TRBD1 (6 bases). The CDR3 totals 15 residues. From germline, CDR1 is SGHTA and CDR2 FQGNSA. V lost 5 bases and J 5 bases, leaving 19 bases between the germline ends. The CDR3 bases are TGTGCCAGCAGCCGAACAGGGTCCAAAGGACACGAGCAGTACTTC. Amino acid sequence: CASSRTGSKGHEQYF. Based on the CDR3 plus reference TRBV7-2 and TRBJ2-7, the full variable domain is GAGVSQSPSNKVTEKGKDVELRCDPISGHTALYWYRQSLGQGLEFLIYFQGNSAPDKSGLPSDRFSAERTGGSVSTLTIQRTQQEDSAVYLCASSRTGSKGHEQYFGPGTRLTVT.

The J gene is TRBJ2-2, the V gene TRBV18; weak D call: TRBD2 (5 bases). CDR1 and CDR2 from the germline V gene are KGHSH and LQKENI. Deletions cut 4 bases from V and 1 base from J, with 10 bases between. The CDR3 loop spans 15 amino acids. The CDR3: CASSLGAVNTGELFF. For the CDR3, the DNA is TGTGCCAGCTCACTCGGAGCGGTGAACACCGGGGAGCTGTTTTTT.

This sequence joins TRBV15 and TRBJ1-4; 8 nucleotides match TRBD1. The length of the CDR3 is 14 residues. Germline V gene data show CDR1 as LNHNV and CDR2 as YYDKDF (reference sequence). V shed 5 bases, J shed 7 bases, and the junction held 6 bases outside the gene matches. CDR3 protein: CATSWTGYGEKLFF. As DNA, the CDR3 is TGTGCCACCAGCTGGACAGGGTACGGTGAAAAACTGTTTTTT.

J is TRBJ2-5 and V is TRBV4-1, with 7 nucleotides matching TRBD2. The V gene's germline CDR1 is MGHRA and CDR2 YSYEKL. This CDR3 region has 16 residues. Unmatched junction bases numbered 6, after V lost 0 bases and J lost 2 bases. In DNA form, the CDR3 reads TGCGCCAGCAGCCAAGATGGGCGGGGGACTCAAGAGACCCAGTACTTC. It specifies CASSQDGRGTQETQYF.

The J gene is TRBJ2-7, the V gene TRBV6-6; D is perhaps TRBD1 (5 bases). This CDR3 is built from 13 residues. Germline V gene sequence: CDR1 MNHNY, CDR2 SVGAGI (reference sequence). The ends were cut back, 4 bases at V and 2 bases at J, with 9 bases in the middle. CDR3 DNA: TGTGCCAGCAGTTCCCTACAGGCCTACGAGCAGTACTTC. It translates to CASSSLQAYEQYF.

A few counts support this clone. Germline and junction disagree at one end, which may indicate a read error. CDR3 residues: CASSLSITGERLFF. CDR3 sequence (DNA): TGTGCCAGCAGTTTATCGATAACAGGGGAAAGACTGTTTTTT. The V gene is TRBV27, the J gene TRBJ1-4, with 7 bases fitting TRBD1. This CDR3 is built from 14 residues. Per the germline V gene, CDR1 is MNHEY and CDR2 is SMNVEV (reference sequence).

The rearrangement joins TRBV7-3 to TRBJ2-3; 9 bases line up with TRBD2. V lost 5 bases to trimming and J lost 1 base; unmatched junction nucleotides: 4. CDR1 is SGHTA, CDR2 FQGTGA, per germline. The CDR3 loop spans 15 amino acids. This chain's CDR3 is CASSPRTSGTDTQYF. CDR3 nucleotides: TGTGCCAGCAGCCCTCGGACTAGCGGCACAGATACGCAGTATTTT.